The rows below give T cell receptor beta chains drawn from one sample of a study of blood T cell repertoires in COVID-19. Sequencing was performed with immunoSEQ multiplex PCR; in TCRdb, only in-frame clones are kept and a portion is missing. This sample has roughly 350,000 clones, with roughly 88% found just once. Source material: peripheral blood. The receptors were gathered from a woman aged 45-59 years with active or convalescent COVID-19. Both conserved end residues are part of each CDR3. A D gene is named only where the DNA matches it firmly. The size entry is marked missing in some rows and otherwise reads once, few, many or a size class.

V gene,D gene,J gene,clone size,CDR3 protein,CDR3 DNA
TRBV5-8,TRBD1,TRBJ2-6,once,CASSFGGGQGLSGANVLTF,TGTGCCAGCAGCTTTGGAGGGGGACAGGGCCTCTCTGGGGCCAACGTCCTGACTTTC
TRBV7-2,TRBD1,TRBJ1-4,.,CASSLDRGTTNEKLFF,TGTGCCAGCAGCTTAGACAGGGGAACAACTAATGAAAAACTGTTTTTT
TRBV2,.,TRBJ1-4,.,CASSEGQANEKLFF,TGTGCCAGCAGTGAGGGGCAGGCTAACGAAAAACTGTTTTTT
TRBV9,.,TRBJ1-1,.,CASSPGGRVLAEAFF,TGTGCCAGCAGCCCAGGCGGCAGGGTTCTGGCTGAAGCTTTCTTT
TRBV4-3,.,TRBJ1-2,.,CASSQVTGTGGYTF,TGCGCCAGCAGCCAAGTAACAGGGACGGGTGGCTACACCTTC
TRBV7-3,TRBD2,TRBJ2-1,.,CASSPRLAGGIGEQFF,TGTGCCAGCAGCCCCCGACTAGCGGGAGGTATAGGTGAGCAGTTCTTC
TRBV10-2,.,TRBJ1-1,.,CASSRTASNTEAFF,TGCGCCAGTTCTCGGACAGCAAGCAACACTGAAGCTTTCTTT
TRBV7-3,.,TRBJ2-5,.,CASSLSRQGFETQYF,TGTGCCAGCAGCTTAAGTCGGCAGGGGTTCGAGACCCAGTACTTC
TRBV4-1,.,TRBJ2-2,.,CASSQERPGFGELFF,TGCGCCAGCAGCCAAGAACGCCCGGGGTTCGGGGAGCTGTTTTTT
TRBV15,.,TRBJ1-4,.,CATSLRLSTNEKLFF,TGTGCCACCAGCCTTCGACTAAGCACTAATGAAAAACTGTTTTTT
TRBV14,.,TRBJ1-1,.,CASSRKISTGPDTEAFF,TGTGCCAGCAGCCGAAAGATTTCCACGGGTCCGGACACTGAAGCTTTCTTT
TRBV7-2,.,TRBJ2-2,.,CASSLGRFGELFF,TGTGCCAGCAGCTTAGGCCGGTTCGGGGAGCTGTTTTTT
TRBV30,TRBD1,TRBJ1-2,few,CAWSGRTGVRLVYGYTF,TGTGCCTGGAGTGGACGGACAGGGGTCCGATTGGTTTATGGCTACACCTTC
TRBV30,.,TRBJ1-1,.,CAWSSQGNTEAFF,TGTGCCTGGAGTTCACAGGGAAACACTGAAGCTTTCTTT
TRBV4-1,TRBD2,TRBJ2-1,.,CASSQGPAGGPNEQFF,TGCGCCAGCAGCCAAGGCCCAGCGGGAGGGCCAAATGAGCAGTTCTTC
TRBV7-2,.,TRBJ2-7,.,CASSLVLAGPYEQYF,TGTGCCAGCAGCTTAGTGCTCGCGGGCCCCTACGAGCAGTACTTC
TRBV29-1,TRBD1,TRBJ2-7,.,CSVGSGGITYEQYF,TGCAGCGTGGGGTCAGGGGGAATCACCTACGAGCAGTACTTC
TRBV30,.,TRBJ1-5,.,CAWSVRVSNQPQHF,TGTGCCTGGAGTGTCAGGGTAAGCAATCAGCCCCAGCATTTT